This T cell receptor (beta chain) was identified in a study of blood T cell repertoires in COVID-19. Study overall: In each case, the material was cDNA or gDNA derived from T cells, B-cell-depleted T cells, or PBMCs.

This CDR3 region has 16 residues. Germline CDR1 reads SGHRS; CDR2 reads YFSETQ. V trimming: 6 bases; J trimming: 0 bases; junction bases outside the gene matches: 9. In the original analysis: Reference gene primer amplification yielded estimated nucleated cell counts. Some clones are missing from TCRdb's copy, which holds only in-frame ones; the method was immunoSEQ multiplex PCR. V, J and clone size derive from that table, while D and trimming were established from the DNA sequence. The sample holds 150,000 to 200,000 clones, 84% seen once. Enrollment of patients from Seattle took place during active infection, with longitudinal follow-up.

This receptor was identified in a woman between 70 and 85 years old with COVID-19, enrolled during active disease. Sample: peripheral blood. The genes are TRBV5-1 and TRBJ1-2; 9 bases match TRBD1. CDR3 protein: CASNPTGTGTNYGYTF. In DNA, the CDR3 is TGCGCCAGCAACCCTACTGGGACAGGGACTAACTATGGCTACACCTTC. The variable domain in full, with the rest retrieved from reference TRBV5-1 and TRBJ1-2, is KAGVTQTPRYLIKTRGQQVTLSCSPISGHRSVSWYQQTPGQGLQFLFEYFSETQRNKGNFPGRFSGRQFSNSRSEMNVSTLELGDSALYLCASNPTGTGTNYGYTFGSGTRLTVV.